This TCR beta chain was recovered during a study of blood T cell repertoires in COVID-19. Study-wide background: The United States, Italy and Spain were the sources of the acute and convalescent COVID-19 samples.

The CDR3 spans 14 residues. V shed 1 base and J shed 8 bases, with 9 bases lying between them. The germline V gene has CDR1 KGHSH and CDR2 LQKENI. This clone has a single count. In the study's own analysis: The assay estimated nucleated cells by amplifying reference gene primers. Data came from immunoSEQ multiplex PCR; TCRdb stores just in-frame clones and leaves some out. The V and J calls and clone size come from that table; D and trimming were worked out from the DNA. The profile covers about 50,000 clones, with about 90% appearing a single time and about 2% taken by the ten largest. Sequencing was done on a sample of peripheral blood. The source is a human donor in a cohort sampled during active COVID-19. This sequence joins TRBV18 and TRBJ1-6; D perhaps matches TRBD1 (5 bases). This CDR3 reads CASSPQGRDSPLHF. CDR3 bases: TGTGCCAGCTCACCACAGGGGAGGGATTCACCCCTCCACTTT.